Sequencing of this T cell receptor (beta chain) was carried out in a study of blood T cells in healthy people across ages. Primed by a sample-barcoded 5' primer and a J-beta primer mix, a second PCR proceeded for about 7 to 12 cycles. In TCRdb, the 5' RACE reads were re-called with MiXCR into one record per CDR3 protein. The sample records approximately 1,000,000 distinct CDR3 sequences, approximately 38% being singletons. The CDR3 has 15 amino acids. V shed 2 bases and J shed 4 bases, with 14 bases lying between them. The germline V gene has CDR1 SGHTA and CDR2 FQGNSA. The sample holds many counts of this clonotype.

J is TRBJ2-5 and V is TRBV7-2; D may be TRBD1 (6 bases). The sample consisted of blood. The sequence came from a man aged 18 to 30 in good health. DNA for the CDR3: TGTGCCAGCAGCTTATCGCAGGGGTGGGGAGAGACCCAGTACTTC. Residues: CASSLSQGWGETQYF.